Below, 25 T cell receptor beta chains from the same sample are listed, as sequenced in a study of blood T cell repertoires in COVID-19 (dated by TCRdb to 2020 to 2021). Library preparation employed the immunoSEQ multiplex PCR assay. As stored in TCRdb, this immuneACCESS dataset retains in-frame rearrangements with V and J assigned. A fraction of the clones does not appear; measured against another copy, unresolved V genes explain less than half of the discrepancy, and the remainder lacks a known reason. The sample has over 100,000 clones on record, about 79% of them singletons. Approximately 7.9% of the sample comes from the top ten. Input material: peripheral blood. Source of these receptors: a woman aged 80 or older with active or convalescent COVID-19.

The rearrangement links TRBV4-2 to TRBJ1-3; D unclear. Germline values: CDR1 LGHNA, CDR2 YNFKEQ. Deletions cut 7 bases from V and 4 bases from J, with 11 bases between. There are 13 residues in the CDR3. The CDR3, as DNA: TGTGCCAGCAACAACCCCAGGGGAAACACCATATATTTT. Its protein product is CASNNPRGNTIYF.

This clone came up once. CDR3 loop: CASSPLQGNTEAFF. Here the CDR3 DNA reads TGTGCCAGCAGCCCCCTACAGGGGAACACTGAAGCTTTCTTT. V usage is TRBV3-1 (or the pseudogene TRBV3-2) and J usage is TRBJ1-1, with D maybe TRBD1 (6 bases). CDR1 and CDR2 (germline): LGHDT, YNNKEL (reference sequence). The CDR3 extends over 14 amino acids. Trimming pared 4 bases from V and 1 base from J, leaving 10 bases between.

The chain uses TRBV11-2 and TRBJ2-3; TRBD1 matches 7 bases. With V trimmed by 2 bases and J by 1 base, 0 bases remained unmatched. This CDR3 contains 14 residues. Germline CDR1 and CDR2: SGHAT and FQNNGV. CDR3 sequence reads: CASSLTGGTDTQYF. The CDR3 DNA sequence: TGTGCCAGCAGCTTAACAGGGGGCACAGATACGCAGTATTTT.

The V gene is TRBV6-6, the J gene TRBJ1-5; tentatively, D is TRBD1 (5 bases). The CDR3 runs 14 residues. V lost 6 bases and J lost 7, with 16 bases in between. Germline-derived CDR1 and CDR2 are MNHNY and SVGAGI (reference sequence). CDR3 in DNA: TGTGCCAGCAGACGGACCAGGGATTGGCAGCCCCAGCATTTT. Its protein product is CASRRTRDWQPQHF.

The chain has TRBV9 and TRBJ2-1; weak D call: TRBD2 (6 bases). The CDR3 sequence is 17 residues long. Trimming shortened V by 4 bases and J by 7 bases, and 24 bases separated the two germline ends. The V gene's germline CDR1 is SGDLS and CDR2 YYNGEE. The DNA of the CDR3 is TGTGCCAGCAGCCTCGGACTATTAGTGATCTCGAAGAATGAGCAGTTCTTC. Its translation is CASSLGLLVISKNEQFF.

The V gene is TRBV28, the J gene TRBJ2-3, with TRBD2 identical over 7 bases. CDR1 and CDR2 (germline): MDHEN, SYDVKM. This CDR3 region has 16 residues. Unmatched junction bases numbered 8, after V lost 5 bases and J lost 0 bases. CDR3 DNA sequence: TGTGCCAGCAGTATAAGGGACTACACTAGCACAGATACGCAGTATTTT. Translating gives CASSIRDYTSTDTQYF.

The chain joins TRBV10-3 to TRBJ2-1; 10 bases agree with TRBD2. Per the germline V gene, CDR1 is ENHRY and CDR2 is SYGVKD. The V segment lost 3 bases and the J segment 8 bases; nucleotides outside the gene matches: 4. The CDR3 extends over 14 amino acids. CDR3 DNA sequence: TGTGCCATCAGTGATCTAGCGGGAGAGGATGAGCAGTTCTTC. This codes for CAISDLAGEDEQFF.

The genes are TRBV4-1 and TRBJ2-7; D might be TRBD1 (5 bases). Trimming removed 4 bases at V and 6 bases at J, with 13 bases between. This CDR3 is built from 13 residues. Per the germline V gene, CDR1 is MGHRA and CDR2 is YSYEKL. In DNA, the CDR3 is TGCGCCAGCAGCCTATACGTGGGGCCCGAGCAGTACTTC. Translation gives CASSLYVGPEQYF.

V gene TRBV14 combines with J gene TRBJ2-7, with D perhaps TRBD2 (6 bases). CDR1 is SGHDN, CDR2 FVKESK, per germline. V was cut by 5 bases and J by 2 bases, with 16 bases left in between. The CDR3 runs to 15 residues. The CDR3 protein is CASSIGGPTTYEQYF. As DNA, the CDR3 is TGTGCCAGCAGCATCGGAGGGCCAACCACCTACGAGCAGTACTTC.

The CDR3 nucleotides read TGTGCCAGTCACCGCGGGACTAGCGGGAGTCACACCGGGGAGCTGTTTTTT. Its translation: CASHRGTSGSHTGELFF. The chain employs TRBV19 and TRBJ2-2; 14 bases match TRBD2. Trimming cost V 8 bases and J 3 bases; bases outside gene matches: 8. CDR1 is LNHDA, CDR2 SQIVND, per germline (reference sequence). The length of the CDR3 is 17 residues.

As DNA, the CDR3 is TGCGCCAGCAGCTTCGGGACAATAAATAATGAAAAACTGTTTTTT. Its translation: CASSFGTINNEKLFF. The chain couples TRBV5-1 to TRBJ1-4, with TRBD1 as a possible D gene (6 bases). Germline V CDR1 and CDR2: SGHRS, YFSETQ. This CDR3 comprises 15 residues. With 2 bases removed from V and 4 bases from J, the gap between germline ends came to 12 bases. The full variable domain, in which reference TRBV5-1 and TRBJ1-4 provide the parts outside the CDR3, is KAGVTQTPRYLIKTRGQQVTLSCSPISGHRSVSWYQQTPGQGLQFLFEYFSETQRNKGNFPGRFSGRQFSNSRSEMNVSTLELGDSALYLCASSFGTINNEKLFFGSGTQLSVL.

This chain joins TRBV7-3 and TRBJ2-7; TRBD1 matches at 9 bases. The germline V gene encodes CDR1 SGHTA and CDR2 FQGTGA. The junction had 2 bases not matched to a gene; V was cut back by 2 bases and J by 3 bases. The CDR3 runs to 14 residues. The CDR3 here is CASSLGTGNYEQYF. In nucleotides, the CDR3 is TGTGCCAGCAGCTTAGGGACAGGGAACTACGAGCAGTACTTC.

Of note for this clone: The DNA is left out, because the CDR3 cannot be placed on it with certainty; the CDR3 is given as TCRdb lists it. This sequence joins TRBV5-4 and TRBJ1-3; TRBD1, as called in the table, went unchecked against the DNA. The CDR3 contains 17 residues when both ends are counted. Germline V gives CDR1 SGHNT, CDR2 YYREEE (reference sequence). Here the CDR3 reads CASSFGPGQGGGNTIYF.

The J gene is TRBJ1-6, the V gene TRBV9; weak D call: TRBD1 (5 bases). The germline CDR1 and CDR2 sequences are SGDLS and YYNGEE. This CDR3 is 15 amino acids long. Trimming stripped 0 bases from V and 8 bases from J, with 12 bases between. The CDR3 region has the DNA TGTGCCAGCAGCGTAGGGGGGGTTTCGGATTCACCCCTCCACTTT. Residues: CASSVGGVSDSPLHF.

The J gene is TRBJ2-1, the V gene TRBV6-5; TRBD1 agrees at 7 bases. The ends lost 3 bases at V and 2 bases at J; junction bases unmatched: 4. Germline CDR1 is MNHEY and CDR2 is SVGAGI. This CDR3 comprises 15 residues. CDR3 sequence reads: CASSYRQGPYNEQFF. CDR3 nucleotide sequence: TGTGCCAGCAGTTATAGACAGGGCCCCTACAATGAGCAGTTCTTC.

This chain links TRBV7-9 with TRBJ1-3; perhaps TRBD1 as D (6 bases). The CDR3 contains 15 residues. Trimming removed 6 bases from V and 4 bases from J, with 16 bases in between. From germline, CDR1 is SEHNR and CDR2 FQNEAQ (reference sequence). CDR3 in DNA: TGTGCCAGCAGGAGTATCAGGGGCCTAGGAAACACCATATATTTT. Amino acid sequence: CASRSIRGLGNTIYF.

The rearrangement uses TRBV30 and TRBJ2-7; TRBD2 matches 9 bases. Losses at the gene ends were 2 bases for V and 5 bases for J; bases not matched to a gene: 7. The CDR3 runs to 14 residues. The V gene's germline CDR1 is GTSNPN and CDR2 SVGIG (reference sequence). In nucleotides, the CDR3 is TGTGCCTGGAGTCTGGGACTAGCTAGGCACGAGCAGTACTTC. Translated: CAWSLGLARHEQYF.

This rearrangement joins TRBV28 to TRBJ1-1, with TRBD1 identical over 8 bases. Germline-derived CDR1 and CDR2 are MDHEN and SYDVKM. The CDR3 extends over 16 amino acids. After removal of 2 bases from V and 0 bases from J, the junction contained 5 bases not matched to a gene. The CDR3 DNA reads TGTGCCAGCAGTTTAAGGACAGGGAGGATGAACACTGAAGCTTTCTTT. Translation: CASSLRTGRMNTEAFF.

The CDR3 protein is CSVADNYEQYF. CDR3 nucleotide sequence: TGCAGTGTAGCGGATAACTACGAGCAGTACTTC. The chain joins TRBV20-1 to TRBJ2-7; TRBD2 is a possible D gene (6 bases). The CDR3 runs to 11 residues. Trimming removed 7 bases at V and 3 bases at J, with 10 bases between. Germline assignment: CDR1 DFQATT and CDR2 SNEGSKA (reference sequence).

The chain employs TRBV5-1 and TRBJ2-2, with TRBD2 matching over 8 bases. This CDR3 has 17 amino acids. Trimming at V came to 2 bases and at J to 0 bases, leaving 6 bases not matched to a gene. Germline assignment: CDR1 SGHRS and CDR2 YFSETQ. CDR3 DNA sequence: TGCGCCAGCAGCTTACGGGGGGGCGGTGCGAACACCGGGGAGCTGTTTTTT. Its protein is CASSLRGGGANTGELFF.

The V gene is TRBV2, the J gene TRBJ1-2, with 8 nucleotides matching TRBD1. CDR1 is SNHLY and CDR2 is FYNNEI in the germline V gene. V gave up 8 bases and J gave up 6 bases; unmatched junction bases: 5. The CDR3 covers 12 residues. The CDR3 protein is CASYAGGHGYTF. DNA of the CDR3: TGTGCCAGCTATGCAGGGGGCCATGGCTACACCTTC.

There are a few counts of this clone. The chain has TRBV5-1 and TRBJ2-5, with TRBD2 matching over 10 bases. There are 14 residues in the CDR3. Germline CDR1 SGHRS, CDR2 YFSETQ. With 6 bases clipped from V and 0 bases from J, the junction kept 2 bases outside the gene matches. The CDR3 DNA reads TGCGCCAGCACTAGCGGGAGCCACCAAGAGACCCAGTACTTC. Translated, it gives CASTSGSHQETQYF.

The chain employs TRBV3-1 (or the pseudogene TRBV3-2) and TRBJ1-6; 8 positions agree with TRBD1. Germline V gene lookup returns CDR1 LGHDT and CDR2 YNNKEL (reference sequence). The J segment lost 14 bases and the V segment lost 3 bases, leaving 6 bases of the junction unmatched. The CDR3 runs 13 residues. CDR3 coding DNA: TGTGCCAGCAGCCAGGCTACACAGGGGGCCCTCCACTTT. This translates into CASSQATQGALHF.

V is TRBV28 and J is TRBJ1-1; D remains ambiguous. CDR3 size: 14 residues. Germline CDR1 MDHEN, CDR2 SYDVKM. Deletions cut 2 bases from V and 1 base from J, with 8 bases between. The CDR3 region has the DNA TGTGCCAGCAGTTTAAACCCAGAGAACACTGAAGCTTTCTTT. Protein sequence: CASSLNPENTEAFF.

The gene calls are TRBV10-2 and TRBJ1-2; TRBD1 aligns across 8 bases. This CDR3 region has 14 residues. Losses at the gene ends were 4 bases for V and 4 bases for J; bases not matched to a gene: 5. Germline assignment: CDR1 WSHSY and CDR2 SAAADI. CDR3 nucleotide sequence: TGCGCCAGCAGTGTGGACAGGGAGGGCTATGGCTACACCTTC. This translates into CASSVDREGYGYTF.